Following are 2 T cell receptor beta chains from one sample sequenced in a study of T cells in Graves' hyperthyroidism and ophthalmopathy. The source material, RNA transcripts, was used to amplify TCR beta CDR3 regions. Initially, a first-round RT-PCR of the TCR CDR3 employed the HTBI primer set. TCRdb reprocessed the multiplex PCR reads via MiXCR and lists one record per CDR3 protein. The data show fewer than 550,000 distinct CDR3 sequences, roughly 25% seen once. The sequencing sample was made of blood. These TCRs come from a woman in her twenties or thirties with Graves' ophthalmopathy.

The CDR3 nucleotides read TGCAGCGTTGTACGGACAGGGGGAACTGAAGGCTACACCTTC. Residues: CSVVRTGGTEGYTF. This chain uses TRBV29-1 with TRBJ1-2, with 10 bases matching TRBD1. In germline, CDR1 is SQVTM, CDR2 ANQGSEA. There are 14 residues in the CDR3. V shed 4 bases and J 8 bases; nucleotides not matched to a gene: 10.

There are many counts of this clonotype. This chain connects TRBV5-1 to TRBJ1-5, with 8 bases lining up with TRBD1. V shed 5 bases, J shed 2 bases, and the junction held 6 bases outside the gene matches. The CDR3 is made up of 15 amino acids. The V gene's germline CDR1 is SGHRS and CDR2 YFSETQ. The CDR3 DNA reads as TGCGCCAGCAGGCAGGGGGCGGGAGGCAATCAGCCCCAGCATTTT. It codes for CASRQGAGGNQPQHF.